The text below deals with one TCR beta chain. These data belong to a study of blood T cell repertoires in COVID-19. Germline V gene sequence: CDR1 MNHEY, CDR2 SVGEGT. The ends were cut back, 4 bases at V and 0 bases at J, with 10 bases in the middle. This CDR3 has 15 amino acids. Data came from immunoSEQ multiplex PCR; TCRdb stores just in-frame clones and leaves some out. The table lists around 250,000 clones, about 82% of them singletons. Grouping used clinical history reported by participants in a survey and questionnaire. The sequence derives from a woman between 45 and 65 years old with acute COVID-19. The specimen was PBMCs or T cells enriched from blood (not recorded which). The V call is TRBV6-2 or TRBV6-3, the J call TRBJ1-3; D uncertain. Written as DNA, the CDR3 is TGTGCCAGCAGTTGGGAGGGCCACTCTGGAAACACCATATATTTT. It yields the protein CASSWEGHSGNTIYF.